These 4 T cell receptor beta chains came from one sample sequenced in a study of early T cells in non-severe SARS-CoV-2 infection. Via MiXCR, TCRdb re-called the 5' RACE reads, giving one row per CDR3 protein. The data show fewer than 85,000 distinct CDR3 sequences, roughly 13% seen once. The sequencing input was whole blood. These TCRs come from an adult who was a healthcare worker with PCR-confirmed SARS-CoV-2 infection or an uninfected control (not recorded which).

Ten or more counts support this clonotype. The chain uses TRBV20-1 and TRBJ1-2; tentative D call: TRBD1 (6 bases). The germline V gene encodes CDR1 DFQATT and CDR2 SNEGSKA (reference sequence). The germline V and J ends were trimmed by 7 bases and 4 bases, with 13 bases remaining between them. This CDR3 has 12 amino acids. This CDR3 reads CSVVDSGYGYTF. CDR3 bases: TGCAGTGTCGTGGACAGTGGCTATGGCTACACCTTC.

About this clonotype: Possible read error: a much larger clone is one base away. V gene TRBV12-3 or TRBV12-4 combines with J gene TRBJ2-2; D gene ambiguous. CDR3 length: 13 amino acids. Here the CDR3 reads CVSKTVSSGELFF. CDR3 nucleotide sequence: TGTGTCAGCAAAACAGTTTCGTCCGGGGAGCTGTTTTTT.

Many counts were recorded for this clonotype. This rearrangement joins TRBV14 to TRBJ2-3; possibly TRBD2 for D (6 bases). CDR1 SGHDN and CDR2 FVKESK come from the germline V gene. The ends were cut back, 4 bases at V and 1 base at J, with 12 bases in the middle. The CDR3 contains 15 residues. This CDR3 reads CASSRVAAGTDTQYF. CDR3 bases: TGTGCCAGCAGCCGGGTAGCGGCAGGCACAGATACGCAGTATTTT.

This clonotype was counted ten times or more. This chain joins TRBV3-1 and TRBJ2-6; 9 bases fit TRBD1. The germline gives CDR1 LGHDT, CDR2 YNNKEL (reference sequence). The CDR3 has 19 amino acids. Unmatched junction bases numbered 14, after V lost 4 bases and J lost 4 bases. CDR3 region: CASSPRDRAGLRGANVLTF. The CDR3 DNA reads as TGTGCCAGCAGCCCACGGGACAGGGCGGGGTTGCGCGGGGCCAACGTCCTGACTTTC.